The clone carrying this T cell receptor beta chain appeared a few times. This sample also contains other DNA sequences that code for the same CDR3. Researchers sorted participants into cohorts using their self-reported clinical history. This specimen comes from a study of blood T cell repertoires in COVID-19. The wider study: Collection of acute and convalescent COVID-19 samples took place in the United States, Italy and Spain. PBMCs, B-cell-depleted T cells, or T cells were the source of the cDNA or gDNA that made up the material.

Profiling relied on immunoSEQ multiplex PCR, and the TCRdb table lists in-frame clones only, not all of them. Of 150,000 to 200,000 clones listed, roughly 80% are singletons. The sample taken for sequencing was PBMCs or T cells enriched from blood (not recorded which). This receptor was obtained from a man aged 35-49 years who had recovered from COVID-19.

The CDR3 region is CASSPTANYGYTF. The CDR3 bases are TGCGCCAGCAGCCCGACAGCGAACTATGGCTACACCTTC. V gene TRBV5-1 combines with J gene TRBJ1-2; perhaps TRBD1 as D (5 bases). The germline CDR1 and CDR2 sequences are SGHRS and YFSETQ. Deletions cut 4 bases from V and 2 bases from J, with 9 bases between. CDR3 length: 13 amino acids.